This T cell receptor beta chain was identified during a study of blood T cells in healthy people across ages. Background on the study: Through template switching, about one barcoded beta molecule was captured per two T cells, as measured in model experiments. Study-wide results and limits: Across samples, TCR beta diversity tracked strongly with naive T cell percentage. Roughly linear age-related decline in beta diversity appeared, significant by age around 38.

Together with a sample-barcoded 5' primer, a J-beta primer mix was included in a second PCR lasting about 7 to 11 cycles. Each cDNA molecule received a tag from a template-switch adaptor that had 12 random nucleotides. TCRdb processed the 5' RACE reads anew with MiXCR; each CDR3 protein has one entry. The table records over 1,500,000 distinct CDR3 sequences, around 50% of them present only once. As concerns this clonotype: Its cognate antigen is unknown.

Germline V CDR1 and CDR2: LNHDA, SQIVND (reference sequence). The V end was cut by 3 bases, the J end by 0 bases, with 8 bases between. The CDR3 spans 14 residues. This receptor was identified in a woman aged 40 to 50 in good health. The chain couples TRBV19 to TRBJ1-2; D unresolved. The sample comprised blood. The CDR3 coding sequence is TGTGCCAGTAGTATTTCCCACGCTAACTATGGCTACACCTTC. This gives the protein CASSISHANYGYTF. Using reference TRBV19 and TRBJ1-2 for the parts outside the CDR3, the full variable domain is DGGITQSPKYLFRKEGQNVTLSCEQNLNHDAMYWYRQDPGQGLRLIYYSQIVNDFQKGDIAEGYSVSREKKESFPLTVTSAQKNPTAFYLCASSISHANYGYTFGSGTRLTVV.